The 21 T cell receptor beta chains below all came from one sample that was sequenced in a study of CD8+CD57+ T cells in acquired aplastic anemia. All patients picked for sequencing had shown, by flow cytometry, an expansion of CD8+CD57+ cells. Template material for TCR beta VDJ and CDR3 profiling consisted of genomic DNA. TCRdb re-derived calls from the reads in MiXCR, one entry per CDR3 protein. This table holds 310,000 or so distinct CDR3 sequences, roughly 53% found once. Sequencing was carried out using sorted CD4+, CD8+, or CD8+CD57+ T cells (not recorded which) from PBMCs. The origin of the receptors is a human donor with aplastic anemia.

V and J are TRBV2 and TRBJ2-7; TRBD1 matches at 7 bases. J gave up 5 bases and V 5 bases, and 6 bases lay outside the gene matches. Germline CDR1 and CDR2: SNHLY and FYNNEI. The CDR3 extends over 13 amino acids. The CDR3 spells CASSTRQGHEQYF. DNA of the CDR3: TGTGCCAGCAGTACAAGACAGGGCCACGAGCAGTACTTC.

The rearrangement joins TRBV20-1 to TRBJ2-7; TRBD2 is a possible D gene (7 bases). V was shortened by 5 bases and J by 2 bases, with 19 bases between the two germline ends. The CDR3 spans 15 residues. The germline CDR1 and CDR2 sequences are DFQATT and SNEGSKA (reference sequence). CDR3 coding DNA: TGCAGTGCTGAAAAACTCGGAGGGGGGGCCTACGAGCAGTACTTC. Translating it yields CSAEKLGGGAYEQYF.

This clonotype was counted between two and nine times. The chain links TRBV7-8 to TRBJ1-2; D unresolved. This CDR3 contains 14 residues. The germline CDR1 and CDR2 sequences are SGHVS and FQNEAQ. V lost 1 base and J lost 3, with 9 bases in between. The CDR3 DNA is TGTGCCAGCAGCTTAGGACCAGAGCACTATGGCTACACCTTC. This translates into CASSLGPEHYGYTF.

The chain employs TRBV7-3 and TRBJ2-7; TRBD1 aligns across 9 bases. V shed 5 bases and J 2 bases; nucleotides not matched to a gene: 10. Germline loops: CDR1 SGHTA, CDR2 FQGTGA. The CDR3 has 16 residues. Written as DNA, the CDR3 is TGTGCCAGCAGCCTTCAGACAGGGGGAGGACCCTACGAGCAGTACTTC. It yields the protein CASSLQTGGGPYEQYF.

The chain links TRBV2 to TRBJ1-4; D gene ambiguous. V lost 5 bases to trimming and J lost 7 bases, with 11 bases between them. The CDR3 contains 13 residues. The V gene's germline CDR1 is SNHLY and CDR2 FYNNEI. The CDR3, as DNA: TGTGCCAGCAGTCAAGAGGCCGTTGAAAAACTGTTTTTT. Its protein is CASSQEAVEKLFF.

CDR3 in DNA: TGCGCCAGCAGCCACAAGAAAGGTGTTGTGGGGGCCAACGTCCTGACTTTC. Protein product: CASSHKKGVVGANVLTF. The chain joins TRBV5-1 to TRBJ2-6; D is uncertain. Germline CDR1 reads SGHRS; CDR2 reads YFSETQ. The CDR3 sequence is 17 residues long. Trimming removed 4 bases from V and 4 bases from J, with 18 bases in between.

The gene calls are TRBV19 and TRBJ2-1; D is ambiguous. Germline CDR1 and CDR2: LNHDA and SQIVND (reference sequence). The V gene lost 3 bases and the J gene lost 6 bases, with 9 bases spanning the gap. The CDR3 is 13 residues long. Written as DNA, the CDR3 is TGTGCCAGTAGTATTATCAGGAGCAATGAGCAGTTCTTC. As protein: CASSIIRSNEQFF.

In this sample, this clonotype turned up many times. The V gene is TRBV30, the J gene TRBJ2-5, with D possibly being TRBD2 (7 bases). The germline CDR1 and CDR2 sequences are GTSNPN and SVGIG (reference sequence). This CDR3 comprises 13 residues. The V and J ends lost 1 base and 5 bases respectively, with 11 bases between them. The CDR3, as DNA: TGTGCCTGGAGTGGGGGGGGCGCCGAGACCCAGTACTTC. It encodes CAWSGGGAETQYF.

V gene TRBV19 combines with J gene TRBJ2-5; the D gene is possibly TRBD2 (6 bases). V lost 3 bases to trimming and J lost 4 bases, with 15 bases between them. Germline CDR1 LNHDA, CDR2 SQIVND (reference sequence). There are 15 residues in the CDR3. Here the CDR3 DNA reads TGTGCCAGTAGTATTTCCCCTCCCGGGGGAGAGACCCAGTACTTC. Translated, it gives CASSISPPGGETQYF.

The chain combines TRBV13 with TRBJ2-5; TRBD2 aligns across 7 bases. The CDR3 is 13 amino acids. J was trimmed by 5 bases and V by 4 bases; bases with no gene match: 4. CDR1 is PRHDT, CDR2 FYEKMQ, per germline (reference sequence). In DNA form, the CDR3 reads TGTGCCAGCAGCTCGGGAGGAAGGGAGACCCAGTACTTC. This encodes CASSSGGRETQYF. The variable domain in full, completed from reference TRBV13 and TRBJ2-5, reads AAGVIQSPRHLIKEKRETATLKCYPIPRHDTVYWYQQGPGQDPQFLISFYEKMQSDKGSIPDRFSAQQFSDYHSELNMSSLELGDSALYFCASSSGGRETQYFGPGTRLLVL.

This chain links TRBV29-1 with TRBJ1-1, with D unresolved. The V gene lost 7 bases and the J gene lost 4 bases, with 13 bases spanning the gap. Germline CDR1 reads SQVTM; CDR2 reads ANQGSEA. This CDR3 comprises 12 residues. The chain's CDR3 is CSATNMATEAFF. CDR3 coding DNA: TGCAGCGCTACCAATATGGCCACTGAAGCTTTCTTT.

This clonotype was picked up many times. The chain carries TRBV3-1 and TRBJ1-6, with D perhaps matching TRBD1 (6 bases). Germline lookup yields CDR1 LGHDT and CDR2 YNNKEL (reference sequence). Trimming took off 1 base at V and 7 bases at J, with 17 bases between the two ends. CDR3 length: 17 amino acids. The CDR3 region has the DNA TGTGCCAGCAGCCAAGTTACGGCCGGGACAATGAATTCACCCCTCCACTTT. This encodes CASSQVTAGTMNSPLHF.

This chain connects TRBV12-3 or TRBV12-4 to TRBJ1-6; D gene unclear. The CDR3 length is 14 residues. V shed 4 bases and J shed 6 bases, with 10 bases lying between them. The CDR3 DNA is TGTGCCAGCAGTTCCCGGGCGGGTAATTCACCCCTCCACTTT. Translating gives CASSSRAGNSPLHF.

The rearrangement uses TRBV29-1 and TRBJ1-1; no clear D gene. The CDR3 extends over 13 amino acids. The V and J ends lost 3 bases and 0 bases respectively, with 8 bases between them. Germline-derived CDR1 and CDR2 are SQVTM and ANQGSEA. CDR3 coding DNA: TGCAGCGTTGAGGGCCGTTTGAACACTGAAGCTTTCTTT. Its translation is CSVEGRLNTEAFF.

V is TRBV5-1 and J is TRBJ2-7, with D perhaps matching TRBD1 or TRBD2 (6 bases each). This CDR3 region has 14 residues. V gave up 5 bases and J gave up 5 bases, with 17 bases separating them. Germline loops: CDR1 SGHRS, CDR2 YFSETQ. The CDR3 loop is CASSLGGGTHEQYF. The CDR3 DNA sequence: TGCGCCAGCAGTCTGGGTGGGGGGACACACGAGCAGTACTTC.

This clonotype came up a few times. The chain has TRBV25-1 and TRBJ1-6, with a possible D match to TRBD1 (6 bases). CDR1 is MGHDK and CDR2 is SYGVNS in the germline V gene. V lost 4 bases to trimming and J lost 6 bases, with 10 bases between them. CDR3 length: 14 amino acids. CDR3 residues: CASSGTGSNSPLHF. CDR3 DNA: TGTGCCAGCAGTGGTACAGGGAGTAATTCACCCCTCCACTTT.

V gene TRBV19 combines with J gene TRBJ1-2; D is undetermined. The germline V gene encodes CDR1 LNHDA and CDR2 SQIVND (reference sequence). CDR3 length: 15 residues. V gave up 9 bases and J gave up 4 bases, with 21 bases separating them. The CDR3 is CARSNKKPGLYGYTF. DNA for the CDR3: TGTGCCAGGTCGAATAAAAAGCCCGGCCTCTATGGCTACACCTTC.

CDR3 DNA: TGCGCCAGCAGCTTACAGGGAGAGGTAACTGAAGCTTTCTTT. It yields the protein CASSLQGEVTEAFF. This chain connects TRBV5-1 to TRBJ1-1; possible D gene TRBD1, 6 bases. Deletions cut 2 bases from V and 5 bases from J, with 13 bases between. CDR1 SGHRS and CDR2 YFSETQ come from the germline V gene. The CDR3 loop spans 14 amino acids. The full variable domain, rest sourced from reference TRBV5-1 and TRBJ1-1, is KAGVTQTPRYLIKTRGQQVTLSCSPISGHRSVSWYQQTPGQGLQFLFEYFSETQRNKGNFPGRFSGRQFSNSRSEMNVSTLELGDSALYLCASSLQGEVTEAFFGQGTRLTVV.

This clonotype turned up a few times. J is TRBJ1-2 and V is TRBV7-3; maybe TRBD1 (6 bases). The CDR3 is made up of 14 amino acids. The V and J ends lost 5 bases and 5 bases respectively, with 15 bases between them. Germline CDR1 reads SGHTA; CDR2 reads FQGTGA. The CDR3: CASSPTGQFYGYTF. The CDR3 DNA reads TGTGCCAGCAGCCCAACAGGGCAATTTTATGGCTACACCTTC.

This clonotype came up once. The V call is TRBV10-3, the J call TRBJ1-1, with 7 bases lining up with TRBD1. This CDR3 contains 14 residues. The junction had 9 bases not matched to a gene; V was cut back by 4 bases and J by 7 bases. Germline V lookup: CDR1 ENHRY, CDR2 SYGVKD. CDR3 sequence (DNA): TGTGCCATCAGTGGCGGACAGGCGGACCTTGAAGCTTTCTTT. Its translation is CAISGGQADLEAFF.

The table lists this clonotype with a count of one. V is TRBV12-3 or TRBV12-4 and J is TRBJ2-1; possible D gene TRBD1, 6 bases. The germline V and J ends were trimmed by 5 bases and 6 bases, with 17 bases remaining between them. The CDR3 sequence is 15 residues long. The CDR3 loop reads CASSRDRSSSNEQFF. The CDR3 nucleotides read TGTGCCAGCAGTCGAGACAGGTCCTCCAGCAATGAGCAGTTCTTC.